Each of the 26 T cell receptor beta chains below was sequenced from the same sample in a study of identical twins. TCRdb analysed the 5' RACE reads with MiXCR anew, one entry per CDR3 protein. The data hold about 470,000 distinct CDR3 sequences, with 20% to 25% observed a single time. Another study also made use of these data, one on T cells expressing NK-cell markers.

Source material: CD4+ T cells sorted from blood. The receptor set was obtained from a woman aged 18-30 years in good health.

V and J are TRBV5-5 and TRBJ2-1; 7 positions agree with TRBD2. This CDR3 comprises 15 residues. Per germline, CDR1 SGHKS and CDR2 YYEKEE (reference sequence). V trimming: 4 bases; J trimming: 9 bases; junction bases outside the gene matches: 13. CDR3 amino acids: CASSKMGGSLGEQFF. DNA of the CDR3: TGTGCCAGCAGCAAGATGGGCGGGAGTTTGGGTGAGCAGTTCTTC.

This clonotype was observed many times. This chain connects TRBV2 to TRBJ2-1; D may match TRBD1 or TRBD2 (5 bases each). Germline V gene data show CDR1 as SNHLY and CDR2 as FYNNEI. V was clipped by 6 bases and J by 2 bases, with 14 bases between them. The CDR3 totals 15 residues. CDR3 residues: CASRSGTVAYNEQFF. CDR3 bases: TGTGCCAGCAGGTCCGGGACGGTGGCCTACAATGAGCAGTTCTTC.

This clonotype was seen at least ten times. The chain recombines TRBV11-2 with TRBJ1-1, with unresolved D. The CDR3 length is 14 residues. Germline-derived CDR1 and CDR2 are SGHAT and FQNNGV. V was trimmed by 5 bases and J by 5 bases, leaving 15 bases between them. The CDR3 DNA follows: TGTGCCAGCAGCCTCGAACCCTCGGGAACTGAAGCTTTCTTT. Amino acid sequence: CASSLEPSGTEAFF.

The V and J genes are TRBV15 and TRBJ2-4; the D gene is possibly TRBD1 (6 bases). The CDR3 covers 14 residues. The V end lost 1 base, the J end lost 5 bases, and 9 bases lay between the germline ends. Germline V gene data show CDR1 as LNHNV and CDR2 as YYDKDF (reference sequence). The CDR3 nucleotides read TGTGCCACCAGCAGAGGTGGGGGCGAAAACATTCAGTACTTC. This encodes CATSRGGGENIQYF. Using reference TRBV15 and TRBJ2-4 for the parts outside the CDR3, the full variable domain is DAMVIQNPRYQVTQFGKPVTLSCSQTLNHNVMYWYQQKSSQAPKLLFHYYDKDFNNEADTPDNFQSRRPNTSFCFLDIRSPGLGDTAMYLCATSRGGGENIQYFGAGTRLSVL.

In this sample, this clonotype turned up a few times. CDR3 DNA sequence: TGCAGTGCTCGTCAACGTTCCGGCTCCTACGAGCAGTACTTC. This gives the protein CSARQRSGSYEQYF. V is TRBV20-1 and J is TRBJ2-7, with D uncertain. V was pared by 5 bases and J by 0 bases, with 14 bases between. The CDR3 runs to 14 residues. Germline V gives CDR1 DFQATT, CDR2 SNEGSKA (reference sequence).

This clonotype was observed a handful of times. The rearrangement links TRBV4-3 to TRBJ2-7; unclear D gene. The CDR3 consists of 13 residues. The V end lost 0 bases, the J end lost 6 bases, and 9 bases lay between the germline ends. CDR1 is LGHNA, CDR2 YSLEER, per germline. CDR3 bases: TGCGCCAGCAGCCAAGATCCCCAGTCCGAGCAGTACTTC. Its translation is CASSQDPQSEQYF.

The V gene is TRBV28, the J gene TRBJ1-6; tentatively, D is TRBD1 (5 bases). Germline CDR1 reads MDHEN; CDR2 reads SYDVKM. This CDR3 is built from 15 residues. V was pared by 3 bases and J by 7 bases, with 13 bases between. The CDR3 DNA sequence: TGTGCCAGCAGTTTTTCGGGACCGGGGAATTCACCCCTCCACTTT. Its protein is CASSFSGPGNSPLHF. Filled out from reference TRBV28 and TRBJ1-6, the complete variable domain reads DVKVTQSSRYLVKRTGEKVFLECVQDMDHENMFWYRQDPGLGLRLIYFSYDVKMKEKGDIPEGYSVSREKKERFSLILESASTNQTSMYLCASSFSGPGNSPLHFGNGTRLTVT.

This clonotype came up a few times. This chain links TRBV20-1 with TRBJ1-5; D unresolved. Germline CDR1 and CDR2: DFQATT and SNEGSKA (reference sequence). V was cut by 1 base and J by 4 bases, with 8 bases left in between. CDR3 length: 13 residues. The DNA of the CDR3 is TGCAGTGCTAGAGGCAGCAAGAATCAGCCCCAGCATTTT. This translates into CSARGSKNQPQHF.

The chain links TRBV12-3 or TRBV12-4 to TRBJ2-7; TRBD2 aligns across 7 bases. J gave up 2 bases and V 4 bases, and 8 bases lay outside the gene matches. The CDR3 length is 15 residues. The CDR3 DNA is TGTGCCAGCAGTTATCAGCGGGATTTGGCCTACGAGCAGTACTTC. Translated: CASSYQRDLAYEQYF.

The V gene is TRBV6-5, the J gene TRBJ2-7, with D tentatively TRBD2 (6 bases). Germline-derived CDR1 and CDR2 are MNHEY and SVGAGI. V was pared by 4 bases and J by 4 bases, with 14 bases between. There are 14 residues in the CDR3. The CDR3 coding sequence is TGTGCCAGCAGTTCACCGGGGGAACAATACGAGCAGTACTTC. Translated, it gives CASSSPGEQYEQYF.

In DNA, the CDR3 is TGTGCCAGCAGTTTAAGGGGGAAGGGCTCTGGGGCCAACGTCCTGACTTTC. Amino acids: CASSLRGKGSGANVLTF. The chain recombines TRBV12-3 or TRBV12-4 with TRBJ2-6; D is possibly TRBD1 (6 bases). This CDR3 has 17 residues. V was trimmed by 2 bases and J by 0 bases, leaving 11 bases between them.

The sample holds a few counts of this clonotype. The gene calls are TRBV5-1 and TRBJ1-5; D gene ambiguous. The CDR3 contains 15 residues. V was pared by 0 bases and J by 6 bases, with 13 bases between. Germline V gene sequence: CDR1 SGHRS, CDR2 YFSETQ. The CDR3 nucleotides are TGCGCCAGCAGCTTGGCCGGCAGTCCACGTCAGCCCCAGCATTTT. Translated: CASSLAGSPRQPQHF.

This clonotype showed up just a few times. The rearrangement joins TRBV10-3 to TRBJ2-7; 9 nucleotides align to TRBD1. J gave up 2 bases and V 5 bases, and 13 bases lay outside the gene matches. CDR1 ENHRY and CDR2 SYGVKD come from the germline V gene. This CDR3 has 17 residues. The CDR3 nucleotides read TGTGCCATCAGTCAACTTCCCGGGACAGGGATAACCTACGAGCAGTACTTC. Translating gives CAISQLPGTGITYEQYF.

J is TRBJ2-1 and V is TRBV5-1; TRBD2 matches 13 bases. The CDR3 consists of 16 residues. Per germline, CDR1 SGHRS and CDR2 YFSETQ. V was pared by 3 bases and J by 7 bases, with 7 bases of the junction left unmatched. The CDR3 spells CASSSGLAGVWNEQFF. CDR3 nucleotides: TGCGCCAGCAGCTCCGGACTAGCGGGAGTTTGGAATGAGCAGTTCTTC.

This clonotype showed up just a few times. J is TRBJ2-2 and V is TRBV7-2; 10 bases map to TRBD2. Per germline, CDR1 SGHTA and CDR2 FQGNSA. This CDR3 region has 15 residues. V shed 8 bases, J shed 4 bases, and the junction held 7 bases outside the gene matches. DNA for the CDR3: TGTGCCAGCGCGAAAGCGGGAGGGAGCACCGGGGAGCTGTTTTTT. It is translated as CASAKAGGSTGELFF.

This clonotype has a count of ten or more. The chain recombines TRBV7-2 with TRBJ1-6; D is undetermined. The CDR3 runs to 14 residues. The germline V and J ends were trimmed by 2 bases and 8 bases, with 10 bases remaining between them. Germline lookup yields CDR1 SGHTA and CDR2 FQGNSA. The CDR3 nucleotides read TGTGCCAGCAGCTTAATTTTCGGGGATTCACCCCTCCACTTT. Translating it yields CASSLIFGDSPLHF.

This clonotype came up a few times. The V call is TRBV5-1, the J call TRBJ1-2; the D is unclear. The CDR3 length is 14 residues. Deletions cut 0 bases from V and 8 bases from J, with 14 bases between. Looked up from germline, CDR1 is SGHRS and CDR2 is YFSETQ. The DNA of the CDR3 is TGCGCCAGCAGCTTGGAGGTCCGGGTGGGAGGCTACACCTTC. Residues: CASSLEVRVGGYTF.

This clonotype turned up a few times. V is TRBV6-1 and J is TRBJ2-2; 13 bases line up with TRBD2. Germline CDR1 and CDR2: MNHNS and SASEGT. This CDR3 is 16 amino acids long. With 6 bases clipped from V and 6 bases from J, the junction kept 7 bases outside the gene matches. CDR3 DNA sequence: TGTGCCAGCAGCCGAACTAGCGGGGGGGGTCCCGGGGAGCTGTTTTTT. It translates to CASSRTSGGGPGELFF.

This clonotype was counted a few times. The germline gene is not matched at one end of the junction; a read error may be the cause. The V and J genes are TRBV29-1 and TRBJ1-1; perhaps TRBD1 as D (5 bases). Germline CDR1 and CDR2: SQVTM and ANQGSEA. The CDR3 has 12 residues. CDR3 DNA: TGCAGCGTGGGGCACGGGCCCACTGAAGTTTTCTTT. It encodes CSVGHGPTEVFF.

The table lists this clonotype with a few counts. The chain has TRBV20-1 and TRBJ2-2, with D unresolved. Germline V CDR1 and CDR2: DFQATT, SNEGSKA (reference sequence). The CDR3 loop spans 13 amino acids. V dropped 0 bases and J dropped 3 bases, with 5 bases sitting between them. The CDR3 reads CSARDRHTGELFF. The CDR3 nucleotides read TGCAGTGCTAGAGACAGGCACACCGGGGAGCTGTTTTTT.

V is TRBV24-1 and J is TRBJ1-5, with unresolved D. V lost 10 bases to trimming and J lost 6 bases, with 21 bases between them. The length of the CDR3 is 15 residues. The germline CDR1 and CDR2 sequences are KGHDR and SFDVKD. The DNA for the CDR3 is TGTGCCACGTGGGAAGTATGGGGTATTGCTCAGCCCCAGCATTTT. This encodes CATWEVWGIAQPQHF.

This clonotype was seen only a few times. The rearrangement links TRBV20-1 to TRBJ1-6; D is ambiguous. Germline CDR1 reads DFQATT; CDR2 reads SNEGSKA (reference sequence). The CDR3 extends over 13 amino acids. Trimming stripped 6 bases from V and 10 bases from J, with 16 bases between. The CDR3 loop reads CSASGPLGSPLHF. CDR3 coding DNA: TGCAGTGCCAGCGGACCTCTCGGGTCACCCCTCCACTTT.

This chain uses TRBV20-1 with TRBJ2-1; the D call may be TRBD1 or TRBD2 (6 bases each). V lost 5 bases and J lost 5, with 16 bases in between. The CDR3 is made up of 14 amino acids. Germline CDR1 DFQATT, CDR2 SNEGSKA (reference sequence). The CDR3 DNA follows: TGCAGTGCTTATTACGGGGGCGGCAACAATGAGCAGTTCTTC. Its translation is CSAYYGGGNNEQFF.

This clonotype was seen more than once but under ten times. The chain couples TRBV2 to TRBJ1-1; D gene ambiguous. Trimming took 3 bases from V and 10 from J, leaving 18 bases between them. There are 14 residues in the CDR3. Germline CDR1 SNHLY, CDR2 FYNNEI. DNA for the CDR3: TGTGCCAGCAGTGATTCGAGACACCCTACGGGAGCTTTCTTT. Translating gives CASSDSRHPTGAFF.

The chain links TRBV4-3 to TRBJ2-1; TRBD2 matches 14 bases. The CDR3 totals 16 residues. Losses at the gene ends were 0 bases for V and 10 bases for J; bases not matched to a gene: 5. Per germline, CDR1 LGHNA and CDR2 YSLEER. DNA of the CDR3: TGCGCCAGCAGCCAAGATTGGACTAGCGGGAGGTCGGAGCAGTTCTTC. Encoded protein: CASSQDWTSGRSEQFF.

V gene TRBV20-1 combines with J gene TRBJ2-7, with D perhaps TRBD2 (6 bases). Trimming took off 5 bases at V and 4 bases at J, with 15 bases between the two ends. Germline lookup yields CDR1 DFQATT and CDR2 SNEGSKA (reference sequence). The CDR3 runs to 13 residues. CDR3 sequence (DNA): TGCAGTGCTCGGGGAGGAAATATTTACGAGCAGTACTTC. Encoded protein: CSARGGNIYEQYF.